This TCR beta chain was captured by sequencing in a study of CD8+ T cells in alopecia areata. Study results and caveats: With tofacitinib ongoing, many expanded lesional clones persisted in both scalp and blood.

This clone occurred once. The target antigen is unknown. As the sequencing template, cDNA was produced by extracting RNA and reverse transcribing it. Measured with immunoSEQ multiplex PCR; TCRdb has only the in-frame clones, and not every one. The table includes 150,000 to 200,000 clones, 64% detected once. V was cut by 5 bases and J by 5 bases, with 0 bases left in between. This CDR3 has 9 amino acids. CDR1 SNHLY and CDR2 FYNNEI come from the germline V gene. Documented treatment: oral pan-JAK inhibitor, 5-10 mg twice daily. Lesional scalp tissue (obtained by punch biopsy) and peripheral blood were collected from alopecia areata patients.

This specimen consisted of CD4+ T cells sorted from blood, obtained at approximately week 49, from a patient treated with tofacitinib. The chain uses TRBV2 and TRBJ1-1; D is ambiguous. The receptor comes from a human donor with alopecia areata. CDR3 bases: TGTGCCAGCAGTACTGAAGCTTTCTTT. This sequence encodes CASSTEAFF.